What follows are 10 T cell receptor beta chains derived from one specimen sequenced in a study of cytotoxic CD8 clonotypes in ibrutinib-treated CLL. Libraries were prepared by immunoSEQ multiplex PCR; TCRdb keeps only in-frame clonotypes and omits some of them. The table shows some 140,000 clones, with roughly 84% occurring only once. The sample here was PBMCs, taken after 24 months of ibrutinib treatment. All receptors come from a human donor with chronic lymphocytic leukemia.

The CDR3 DNA sequence: TGTGCCAGCAGTGACCGGACAGGGACCTATGGCTACACCTTC. As protein: CASSDRTGTYGYTF. The V and J genes are TRBV6-1 and TRBJ1-2, with 8 bases fitting TRBD1. CDR3 length: 14 amino acids. Losses at the gene ends were 3 bases for V and 4 bases for J; bases not matched to a gene: 4. The germline V gene has CDR1 MNHNS and CDR2 SASEGT.

The chain employs TRBV19 and TRBJ1-2, with TRBD1 matching 8 bases. J gave up 4 bases and V 6 bases, and 4 bases lay outside the gene matches. Germline CDR1 reads LNHDA; CDR2 reads SQIVND (reference sequence). This CDR3 region has 13 residues. The CDR3 coding sequence is TGTGCCAGTAGGGGAGGGACAGGCTATGGCTACACCTTC. This sequence encodes CASRGGTGYGYTF.

The chain employs TRBV10-3 and TRBJ1-2; D gene uncertain. V was trimmed by 4 bases and J by 4 bases, leaving 13 bases between them. Germline loops: CDR1 ENHRY, CDR2 SYGVKD. The CDR3 contains 14 residues. The CDR3 bases are TGTGCCATCAGTGGGGATCGGGCGGTCTATGGCTACACCTTC. Amino acid sequence: CAISGDRAVYGYTF.

V gene TRBV28 combines with J gene TRBJ2-3, with D hard to call. Germline lookup yields CDR1 MDHEN and CDR2 SYDVKM. V lost 5 bases to trimming and J lost 1 base, with 19 bases between them. The CDR3 has 17 amino acids. In DNA, the CDR3 is TGTGCCAGCAGTACAAGAAAAACGGGTTGGGGCACAGATACGCAGTATTTT. It yields the protein CASSTRKTGWGTDTQYF.

This chain connects TRBV5-1 to TRBJ1-1, with D perhaps TRBD1 (5 bases). Germline CDR1 reads SGHRS; CDR2 reads YFSETQ. There are 15 residues in the CDR3. The germline V and J ends were trimmed by 0 bases and 5 bases, with 14 bases remaining between them. This CDR3 reads CASSLVVAGPTEAFF. The CDR3 coding sequence is TGCGCCAGCAGCTTGGTCGTCGCGGGACCGACTGAAGCTTTCTTT. The full variable domain, completed using reference TRBV5-1 and TRBJ1-1, is KAGVTQTPRYLIKTRGQQVTLSCSPISGHRSVSWYQQTPGQGLQFLFEYFSETQRNKGNFPGRFSGRQFSNSRSEMNVSTLELGDSALYLCASSLVVAGPTEAFFGQGTRLTVV.

V usage is TRBV28 and J usage is TRBJ2-3, with D perhaps assigned TRBD1 or TRBD2 (6 bases each). The germline gives CDR1 MDHEN, CDR2 SYDVKM. CDR3 length: 14 residues. V lost 8 bases, J lost 2 bases, and 14 bases lay in between. As DNA, the CDR3 is TGTGCCAGCTCCCCGGGGGACACCACAGATACGCAGTATTTT. It encodes CASSPGDTTDTQYF.

The chain combines TRBV29-1 with TRBJ1-2, with no clear D. Trimming shortened V by 0 bases and J by 8 bases, and 10 bases separated the two germline ends. Germline assignment: CDR1 SQVTM and CDR2 ANQGSEA. The CDR3 contains 12 residues. In DNA, the CDR3 is TGCAGCGTTGAAGAAAACCGAGGGGGCTACACCTTC. Protein product: CSVEENRGGYTF.

The chain combines TRBV21-1 with TRBJ2-7; the D call TRBD2 from the table was never checked on the DNA. TRBV21-1 is assigned pseudogene status. The CDR3 sequence is 13 residues long. CDR3 in amino acids: CADCVSEAYEQYF. CDR3 coding DNA: TGTGCCGACTGTGTGTCGGAGGCCTACGAGCAGTACTTC.

The chain recombines TRBV6-5 with TRBJ2-7; D perhaps matches TRBD1 (6 bases). Germline assignment: CDR1 MNHEY and CDR2 SVGAGI. The CDR3 extends over 13 amino acids. V dropped 4 bases and J dropped 5 bases, with 12 bases sitting between them. The CDR3 DNA reads as TGTGCCAGCAGTTCACAGGGCTTCGACGAGCAGTACTTC. Protein: CASSSQGFDEQYF.

The chain has TRBV6-1 and TRBJ1-2, with 8 bases that match TRBD1. With V trimmed by 3 bases and J by 5 bases, 5 bases remained unmatched. The CDR3 has 14 amino acids. Germline V gene lookup returns CDR1 MNHNS and CDR2 SASEGT. The CDR3 spells CASSEAGGEYGYTF. The DNA for the CDR3 is TGTGCCAGCAGTGAGGCAGGGGGCGAGTATGGCTACACCTTC.